These 4 T cell receptor beta chains were all obtained from the same sample, sequenced in a study of shared clonotypes between healthy human individuals. TCRdb keeps only in-frame clones here, not all; method: immunoSEQ multiplex PCR. The repertoire holds about 1.1 million clones, with around 78% as singletons. Sequences were obtained from memory CD4+ T cells from PBMCs. As for subset: CD45RA-negative fraction. The receptors shown here come from a man aged 18 to 29 in good health. Some clones in this sample may be carry-over from other donors' samples.

This chain links TRBV27 with TRBJ2-7; TRBD2 agrees at 7 bases. This CDR3 is built from 16 residues. Trimming took 3 bases from V and 4 from J; bases not matched to a gene: 12. Germline V CDR1 and CDR2: MNHEY, SMNVEV (reference sequence). CDR3 sequence (DNA): TGTGCCAGCAGTTTCTCCGGGAGGCGAACATTTTACGAGCAGTACTTC. Amino acid sequence: CASSFSGRRTFYEQYF.

This clone was recorded once. The V and J genes are TRBV9 and TRBJ2-7, with 7 bases matching TRBD2. V shed 0 bases and J 4 bases; nucleotides not matched to a gene: 7. The CDR3 is made up of 15 amino acids. Germline V lookup: CDR1 SGDLS, CDR2 YYNGEE. The CDR3 protein is CASSVAGGPTYEQYF. The CDR3 DNA is TGTGCCAGCAGCGTAGCGGGAGGCCCGACTTACGAGCAGTACTTC.

V is TRBV2 and J is TRBJ1-4; tentatively, D is TRBD1 (5 bases). V was shortened by 8 bases and J by 5 bases, with 18 bases between the two germline ends. The CDR3 loop spans 15 amino acids. CDR1 is SNHLY and CDR2 is FYNNEI in the germline V gene. Written as DNA, the CDR3 is TGTGCCAGCCTCCGGGCAGGGTTAAGGAATGAAAAACTGTTTTTT. The encoded protein is CASLRAGLRNEKLFF.

This chain uses TRBV5-1 with TRBJ2-5, with 7 bases identical to TRBD1. J was trimmed by 7 bases and V by 4 bases; bases with no gene match: 7. CDR1 and CDR2 from the germline V gene are SGHRS and YFSETQ. This CDR3 has 13 amino acids. The CDR3 sequence: CASSTGTEGTQYF. Written as DNA, the CDR3 is TGCGCCAGCAGCACAGGGACAGAGGGGACCCAGTACTTC.